This T cell receptor (beta chain) comes out of a study of T cells in narcolepsy. Study information: Donors had narcolepsy type 1 or type 2, or were healthy controls. Whole-study results and caveats: Autoreactive clone sequences were missing from some blood memory CD4+ repertoires. HCRT-specific and TRIB2-specific autoreactive clonotypes appeared among same-patient CSF and blood CD4+ clonotypes. Reportedly, autoreactive clonotypes were serially detected in patients' blood but not controls'.

Produced via immunoSEQ multiplex PCR; TCRdb's table is partial and in-frame only. The sample has over 25,000 clones, roughly 90% seen once. This CDR3 is 10 amino acids long. Germline V CDR1 and CDR2: DFQATT, SNEGSKA (reference sequence). The germline V and J ends were trimmed by 3 bases and 7 bases, with 4 bases remaining between them. About this clone itself: Its antigen remains unidentified.

The chain employs TRBV20-1 and TRBJ2-1; no firm D call. This TCR derives from a human donor with narcolepsy. The sample comprised CD45RA- memory CD4+ T cells from PBMCs. DNA for the CDR3: TGCAGTGCTAGGGCGAATGAGCAGTTCTTC. This sequence encodes CSARANEQFF.